This is a list of T cell receptor beta chains from one sample in a study of graft-versus-host responses after intestinal transplantation. Antigen specificity for these receptors is unknown. Sequencing was performed with immunoSEQ multiplex PCR; in TCRdb, only in-frame clones are kept and a portion is missing. This sample yields fewer than 120,000 clones, of which about 93% are seen a single time; roughly 0.5% belongs to the top ten. The specimen was unstimulated CD8+ T cells sorted from spleen or lymph node cells, collected before intestinal transplant. The receptors derive from a human donor who received an intestinal transplant. The conserved cysteine and the conserved F or W are not part of the CDR3 here. Rows may omit the clone size; those that give it use once, few, many or a size class.

v_gene	j_gene	abundance	CDR3aa
TRBV9	TRBJ1-3	NA	ASSVDNSGNTIY
TRBV4-1	TRBJ2-5	NA	ASSQQFTSGRGQETQY
TRBV14	TRBJ2-2	NA	ASSLSGTGELF
TRBV7-9	TRBJ2-5	NA	ASNPAGGVVQETQY
TRBV28	TRBJ2-7	NA	ASTLQGAYEQY
TRBV4-2	TRBJ2-1	NA	ASSPLAGNSLVWEQF
TRBV7-6	TRBJ1-3	NA	ASSSSLGPAGNTIY
TRBV6-5	TRBJ2-7	NA	ASSYSRQDEQY
TRBV28	TRBJ2-1	NA	ASTKPWTGLYNEQF
TRBV4-1	TRBJ1-1	NA	ASSQDQGTLNTEAF
TRBV9	TRBJ2-1	NA	ASSVRVGLGSNEQF
TRBV7-7	TRBJ2-2	NA	ASSFDQGGELF
TRBV7-6	TRBJ1-1	NA	ASSLDGGLMNTEAF
TRBV15	TRBJ1-4	NA	ATSRVKPTNEKLF
TRBV11-2	TRBJ1-5	NA	ASSFSRGDQPQH
TRBV2	TRBJ2-2	NA	ARKAPTGELF
TRBV14	TRBJ2-7	NA	ASSQGAGEQY
TRBV6-1	TRBJ2-7	NA	ASRRTGVYEQY
TRBV7-9	TRBJ1-1	NA	ASSLMDREAF
TRBV4-1	TRBJ2-7	NA	ASSRLGLISYEQY
TRBV4-1	TRBJ2-7	few	ASSQVDRGYEQY